This TCR beta chain was identified during a study of prognosis after radiotherapy for stage I lung cancer (dated by TCRdb to about 2021). Context from the whole study: Roughly 20 stage I NSCLC patients were enrolled in Nanjing, China, between 2018 and January 2019. About 14 patients had newly diagnosed primary stage I lung tumors, and several had oligometastatic NSCLC after surgical resection of the primary tumor. All patients were regarded as medically inoperable, because of comorbidities in about eleven patients and refusal of surgery in more than 5 patients. The cohort included about a dozen men and over 5 women, with a median age of approximately 73 years and a range of roughly 53 to 85 years. Tumor histology was squamous cell carcinoma in about 7 patients and adenocarcinoma in about a dozen. Using image-guided IMRT or VMAT, SBRT was delivered in 3 to 5 fractions at a biologically effective dose of at least 100 Gy. Concurrent therapy was not administered to any patient alongside SBRT. After SBRT, distant metastases developed in about 20% of the 19 patients at a median of approximately 7 months, while the remaining 15 patients had no significant progression. The study profiled peripheral blood TCR beta repertoires from stage I NSCLC patients before and after stereotactic body radiotherapy and related them to distant failure. The study took one blood sample before SBRT and one after SBRT from each of roughly 19 patients and sequenced all 38 samples. Here is what the overall study found, with its caveats: All reported P values were unadjusted for multiple comparisons. The study was limited by its small cohort and short follow-up, and the findings require independent validation. Tumor specificity of expanded TCR clones was not determined. Differences by metastasis status were reportedly seen in TRBV and TRBJ usage frequencies, involving two V genes at baseline and, after SBRT, roughly nine V genes and two J genes. Post-SBRT Shannon entropy and its change from baseline were lower in patients who developed distant metastases; baseline Shannon entropy was not associated with metastases. After SBRT, the number of unique TCR clones decreased (median about 9,100 before versus several thousand after; Wilcoxon paired P=0.011).

Two rounds of multiplex PCR on genomic DNA were used to amplify the TCR beta CDR3 region. In the first PCR round, primers specific to each TRBV and TRBJ gene were used, and the primer sequences were filed in Chinese patent CN105087789A. The second PCR round used universal primers. The Roche High Pure PCR Template Preparation Kit was used to extract genomic DNA from the frozen PBMCs. The libraries underwent paired-end sequencing with 151 bp reads on an Illumina HiSeq 3000. On the authors' methods: CutAdapt was used to discard raw reads that did not contain the multiplex PCR primer sequences. Using PEAR, the high-quality paired reads were merged into contigs. MiXCR assigned TRB V, D and J gene segments to each contig by aligning to reference sequences. CDR3 sequences were clustered by base quality and sequence similarity to remove sequencing errors. Diversity was measured as Shannon entropy normalized by the natural log of productive TCR sequence number. One minus Shannon entropy divided by the natural log of the number of unique clonotypes was used as the definition of clonality. Progression-free survival cut-offs for repertoire metrics were chosen using the Youden index of ROC curves, with analyses run in R 3.5.3. TCRdb itself trimmed the public reads at Q25 with fastp, ran MiXCR and retained productive beta chains. Rows are unified per CDR3 protein, each entry keeping the most common DNA and genes. The V and J calls come from TCRdb's annotation, not from the publication. The table for this sample lists some 28,000 distinct CDR3 sequences; 30% to 40% of them were counted only once. The top ten hold roughly 12% of the sample.

This clonotype was counted at least ten times. Its antigen has not been determined. The record has no base qualities; no much larger clone is one base away. The CDR3 runs 15 amino acids, cysteine and phenylalanine included. Only the CDR3 portion is preserved as DNA: 45 bases, with reading frame beginning at the first base. From the germline V gene (reference sequence), CDR1 is SEHNR and CDR2 is FQNEAQ. V is trimmed back by 2 bases and J by 6 bases, and the junction contains 4 bases that no gene match accounts for. All patients had node-negative disease on CT and PET/CT, and none had a history of other malignancies or prior chemotherapy or radiotherapy. At each of the two time points, around 5.9 milliliters of peripheral venous blood were collected into EDTA tubes. Ficoll-Paque Plus density-gradient centrifugation was used to isolate PBMCs. Right after collection, samples were placed at -80 degrees C and kept there until analysis.

Source: PBMCs, taken before or after stereotactic body radiation therapy (not recorded which). The chain was built from TRBV7-9 and TRBJ1-6; 7 junctional bases match TRBD1. This TCR came from a donor at least 50 years old with non-small cell lung cancer. The encoded CDR3 is CASSLRGTANSPLHF. DNA sequence: TGTGCCAGCAGCTTAAGGGGGACAGCTAATTCACCCCTCCACTTT.